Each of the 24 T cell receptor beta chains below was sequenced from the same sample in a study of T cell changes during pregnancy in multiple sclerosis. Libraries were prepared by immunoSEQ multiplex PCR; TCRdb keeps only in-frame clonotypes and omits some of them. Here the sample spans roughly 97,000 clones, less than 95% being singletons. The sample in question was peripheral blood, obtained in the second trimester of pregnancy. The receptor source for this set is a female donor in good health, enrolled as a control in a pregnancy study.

The CDR3 DNA reads as TGTGCCAGCACTCTCAGGGTGCACTTAAGGTACGAGCAGTACTTC. Its translation is CASTLRVHLRYEQYF. V and J are TRBV28 and TRBJ2-7, with D perhaps matching TRBD1 (5 bases). CDR1 and CDR2 from the germline V gene are MDHEN and SYDVKM. The CDR3 length is 15 residues. Trimming left V 7 bases short and J 4 bases short, with 20 bases between. Full variable domain (rest looked up from reference TRBV28 and TRBJ2-7): DVKVTQSSRYLVKRTGEKVFLECVQDMDHENMFWYRQDPGLGLRLIYFSYDVKMKEKGDIPEGYSVSREKKERFSLILESASTNQTSMYLCASTLRVHLRYEQYFGPGTRLTVT.

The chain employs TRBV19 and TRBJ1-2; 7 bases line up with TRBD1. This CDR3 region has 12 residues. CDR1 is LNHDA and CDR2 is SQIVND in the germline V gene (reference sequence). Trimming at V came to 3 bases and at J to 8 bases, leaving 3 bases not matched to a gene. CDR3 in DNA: TGTGCCAGTAGTATGACAGGGAAAGGCTACACCTTC. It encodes CASSMTGKGYTF.

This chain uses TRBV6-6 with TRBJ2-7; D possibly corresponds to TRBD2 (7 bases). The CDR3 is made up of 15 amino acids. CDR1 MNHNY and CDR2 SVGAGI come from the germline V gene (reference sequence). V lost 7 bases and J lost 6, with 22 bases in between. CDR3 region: CASTIGGGGLREQYF. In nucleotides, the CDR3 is TGTGCCAGCACCATCGGGGGAGGGGGTTTGCGCGAGCAGTACTTC.

The DNA of the CDR3 is TGCGCCAGCAGCTTCGCCGGACAGGGTGGGACAGATACGCAGTATTTT. Its translation: CASSFAGQGGTDTQYF. The J gene is TRBJ2-3, the V gene TRBV5-1, with TRBD1 matching 8 bases. With V trimmed by 2 bases and J by 3 bases, 8 bases remained unmatched. Germline loops: CDR1 SGHRS, CDR2 YFSETQ. The CDR3 spans 16 residues.

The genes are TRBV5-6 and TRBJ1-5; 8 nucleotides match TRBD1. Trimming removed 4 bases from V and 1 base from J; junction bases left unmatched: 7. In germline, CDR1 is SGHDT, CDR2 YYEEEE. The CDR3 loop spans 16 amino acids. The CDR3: CASSARRGLSNQPQHF. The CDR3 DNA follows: TGTGCCAGCAGCGCCCGCAGGGGGCTGAGCAATCAGCCCCAGCATTTT.

The DNA of the CDR3 is TGTGCCAGCCTACGGGATACGCAGTATTTT. Protein: CASLRDTQYF. V is TRBV2 and J is TRBJ2-3; no firm D call. In germline, CDR1 is SNHLY, CDR2 FYNNEI. This CDR3 is built from 10 residues. V was clipped by 8 bases and J by 6 bases, with 6 bases between them. The full variable domain, its missing parts supplied by reference TRBV2 and TRBJ2-3, is EPEVTQTPSHQVTQMGQEVILRCVPISNHLYFYWYRQILGQKVEFLVSFYNNEISEKSEIFDDQFSVERPDGSNFTLKIRSTKLEDSAMYFCASLRDTQYFGPGTRLTVL.

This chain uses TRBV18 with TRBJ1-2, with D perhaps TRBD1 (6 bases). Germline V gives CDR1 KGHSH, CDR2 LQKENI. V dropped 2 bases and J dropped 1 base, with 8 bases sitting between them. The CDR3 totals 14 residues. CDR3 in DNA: TGTGCCAGCTCACCAAGGGGGTTTAACTATGGCTACACCTTC. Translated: CASSPRGFNYGYTF.

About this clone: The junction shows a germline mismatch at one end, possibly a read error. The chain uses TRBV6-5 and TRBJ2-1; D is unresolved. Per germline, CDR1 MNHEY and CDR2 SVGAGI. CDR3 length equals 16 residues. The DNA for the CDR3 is TGTGTCAGCAGTTACAACGTCAGGTCAGCTAACAATGAGCAGTTCTTC. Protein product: CVSSYNVRSANNEQFF.

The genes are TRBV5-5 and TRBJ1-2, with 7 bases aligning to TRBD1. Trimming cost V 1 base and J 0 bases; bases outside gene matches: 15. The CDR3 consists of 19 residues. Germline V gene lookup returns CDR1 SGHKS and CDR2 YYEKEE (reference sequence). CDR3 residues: CASSLPGTAPQSSNYGYTF. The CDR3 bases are TGTGCCAGCAGCTTGCCGGGGACAGCCCCCCAGTCATCTAACTATGGCTACACCTTC.

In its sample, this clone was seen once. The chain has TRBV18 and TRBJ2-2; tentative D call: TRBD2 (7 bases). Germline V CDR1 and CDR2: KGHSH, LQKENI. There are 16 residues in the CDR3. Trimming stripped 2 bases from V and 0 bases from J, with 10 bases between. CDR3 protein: CASSPRGGPNTGELFF. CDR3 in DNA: TGTGCCAGCTCACCAAGGGGGGGGCCGAACACCGGGGAGCTGTTTTTT.

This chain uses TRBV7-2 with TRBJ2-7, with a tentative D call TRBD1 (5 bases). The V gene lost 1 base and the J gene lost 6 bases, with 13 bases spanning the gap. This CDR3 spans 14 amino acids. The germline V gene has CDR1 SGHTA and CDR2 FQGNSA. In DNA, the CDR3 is TGTGCCAGCAGCTTAGTGGTCAGGGAAGGCGAGCAGTACTTC. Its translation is CASSLVVREGEQYF.

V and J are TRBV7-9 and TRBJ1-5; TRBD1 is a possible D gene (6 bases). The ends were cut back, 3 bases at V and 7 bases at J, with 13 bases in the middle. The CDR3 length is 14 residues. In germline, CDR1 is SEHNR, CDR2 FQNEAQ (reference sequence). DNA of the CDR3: TGTGCCAGCAGCTTGGGGGCGCAAGGACAGCCCCAGCATTTT. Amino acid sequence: CASSLGAQGQPQHF.

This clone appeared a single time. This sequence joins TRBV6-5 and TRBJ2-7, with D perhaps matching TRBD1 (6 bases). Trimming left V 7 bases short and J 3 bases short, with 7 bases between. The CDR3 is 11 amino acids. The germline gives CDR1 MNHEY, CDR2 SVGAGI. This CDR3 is CASIRGYEQYF. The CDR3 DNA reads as TGTGCCAGCATCAGGGGCTACGAGCAGTACTTC.

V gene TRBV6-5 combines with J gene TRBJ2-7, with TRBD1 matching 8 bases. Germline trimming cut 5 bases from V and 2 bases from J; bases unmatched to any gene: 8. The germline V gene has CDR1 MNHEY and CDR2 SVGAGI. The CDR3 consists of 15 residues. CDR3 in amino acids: CASSNSGTGTYEQYF. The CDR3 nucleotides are TGTGCCAGCAGTAATTCCGGGACAGGAACCTACGAGCAGTACTTC.

The CDR3 bases are TGTGCCAGCAGCGTAGAAGTCAGGGAGACCCAGTACTTC. Its protein product is CASSVEVRETQYF. The rearrangement links TRBV9 to TRBJ2-5; D remains ambiguous. The CDR3 runs 13 residues. Germline-derived CDR1 and CDR2 are SGDLS and YYNGEE. Trimming removed 0 bases from V and 5 bases from J, with 8 bases in between.

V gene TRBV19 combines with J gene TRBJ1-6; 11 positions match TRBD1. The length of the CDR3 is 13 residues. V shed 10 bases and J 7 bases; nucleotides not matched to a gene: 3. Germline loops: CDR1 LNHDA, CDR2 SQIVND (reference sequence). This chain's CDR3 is CATGTGGNSPLHF. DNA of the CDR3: TGTGCCACAGGGACAGGGGGAAATTCACCCCTCCACTTT.

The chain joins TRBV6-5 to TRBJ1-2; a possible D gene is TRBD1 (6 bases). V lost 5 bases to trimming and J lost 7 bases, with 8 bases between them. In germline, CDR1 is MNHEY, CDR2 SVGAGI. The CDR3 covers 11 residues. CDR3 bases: TGTGCCAGCAGTCCAGGGGTTGGCTACACCTTC. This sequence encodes CASSPGVGYTF.

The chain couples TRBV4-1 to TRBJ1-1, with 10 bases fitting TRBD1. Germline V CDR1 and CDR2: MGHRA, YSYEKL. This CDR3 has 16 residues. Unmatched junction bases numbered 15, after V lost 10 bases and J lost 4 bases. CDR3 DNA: TGCGCCACCACGAGCCGGACAGGGGGATTTGGCACTGAAGCTTTCTTT. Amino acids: CATTSRTGGFGTEAFF.

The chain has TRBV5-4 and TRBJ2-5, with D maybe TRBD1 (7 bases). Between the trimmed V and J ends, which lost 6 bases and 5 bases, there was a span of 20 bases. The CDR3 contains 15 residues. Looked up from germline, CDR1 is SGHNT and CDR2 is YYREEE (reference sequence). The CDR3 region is CASNLGGGTGETQYF. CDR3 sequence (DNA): TGTGCCAGCAACTTAGGGGGCGGGACGGGGGAGACCCAGTACTTC.

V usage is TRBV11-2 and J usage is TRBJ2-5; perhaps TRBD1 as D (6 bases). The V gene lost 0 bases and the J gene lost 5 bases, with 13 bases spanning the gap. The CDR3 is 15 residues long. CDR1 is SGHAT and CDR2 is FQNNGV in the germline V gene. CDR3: CASSLDRGRGETQYF. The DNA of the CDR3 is TGTGCCAGCAGCTTAGACAGGGGAAGGGGGGAGACCCAGTACTTC. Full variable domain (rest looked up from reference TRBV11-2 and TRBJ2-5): EAGVAQSPRYKIIEKRQSVAFWCNPISGHATLYWYQQILGQGPKLLIQFQNNGVVDDSQLPKDRFSAERLKGVDSTLKIQPAKLEDSAVYLCASSLDRGRGETQYFGPGTRLLVL.

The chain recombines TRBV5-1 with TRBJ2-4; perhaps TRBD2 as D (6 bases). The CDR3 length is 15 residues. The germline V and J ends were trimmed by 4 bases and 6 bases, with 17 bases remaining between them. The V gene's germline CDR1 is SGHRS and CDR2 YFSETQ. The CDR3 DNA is TGCGCCAGCAGCCCTGGGACCCTGGGGGGAAACATTCAGTACTTC. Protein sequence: CASSPGTLGGNIQYF.

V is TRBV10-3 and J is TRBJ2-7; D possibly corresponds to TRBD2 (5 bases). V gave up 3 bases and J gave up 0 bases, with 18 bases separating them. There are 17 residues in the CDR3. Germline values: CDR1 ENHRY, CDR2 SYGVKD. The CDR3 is CAISELERLRSSYEQYF. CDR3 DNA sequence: TGTGCCATCAGTGAATTAGAGCGGCTCAGGAGCTCCTACGAGCAGTACTTC.

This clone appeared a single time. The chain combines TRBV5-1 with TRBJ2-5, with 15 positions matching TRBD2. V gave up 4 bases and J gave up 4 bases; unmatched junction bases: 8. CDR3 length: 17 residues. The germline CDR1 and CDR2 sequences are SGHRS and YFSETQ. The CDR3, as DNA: TGCGCCAGCAGCCCATCCCTGGGACTAGCGGGGGGAGAGACCCAGTACTTC. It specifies CASSPSLGLAGGETQYF. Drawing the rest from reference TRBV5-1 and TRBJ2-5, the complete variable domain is KAGVTQTPRYLIKTRGQQVTLSCSPISGHRSVSWYQQTPGQGLQFLFEYFSETQRNKGNFPGRFSGRQFSNSRSEMNVSTLELGDSALYLCASSPSLGLAGGETQYFGPGTRLLVL.

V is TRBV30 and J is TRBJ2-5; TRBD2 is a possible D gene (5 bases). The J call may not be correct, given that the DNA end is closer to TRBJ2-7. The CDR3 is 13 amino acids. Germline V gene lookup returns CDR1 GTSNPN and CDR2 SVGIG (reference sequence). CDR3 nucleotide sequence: TGTGCCTGGAGTGTACAACGGGAAGGCGAGCAGTACTTC. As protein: CAWSVQREGEQYF.